A single sample gave rise to the 17 T cell receptor beta chains below, sequenced in a study of identical twins. MiXCR, applied by TCRdb to the 5' RACE reads, yields one record per CDR3 protein. In the table there are approximately 670,000 distinct CDR3 sequences, roughly 6% of which are singletons. Sequences were obtained from naive T cells sorted from blood. These receptors all stem from a man aged 18 to 29 in good health.

This clonotype was counted between two and nine times. The V call is TRBV11-2, the J call TRBJ2-1; 10 bases match TRBD2. J gave up 4 bases and V 4 bases, and 16 bases lay outside the gene matches. The germline V gene has CDR1 SGHAT and CDR2 FQNNGV. The CDR3 is made up of 19 amino acids. In DNA form, the CDR3 reads TGTGCCAGCAGCTCACCTACTAGCGGGGCACATGATGCTTACAATGAGCAGTTCTTC. Residues: CASSSPTSGAHDAYNEQFF.

The chain recombines TRBV11-3 with TRBJ2-1; TRBD2 matches 13 bases. The junction had 9 bases not matched to a gene; V was cut back by 5 bases and J by 5 bases. The CDR3 length is 17 residues. Germline values: CDR1 SGHNT, CDR2 YENEEA. The CDR3 DNA follows: TGTGCCAGCAGCGAACCCAGAGGACTAGCGGGAGACAATGAGCAGTTCTTC. Amino acids: CASSEPRGLAGDNEQFF.

This clonotype was seen a handful of times. The V call is TRBV6-2 or TRBV6-3, the J call TRBJ2-5; TRBD2 is a possible D gene (5 bases). CDR1 MNHEY and CDR2 SVGEGT come from the germline V gene. V was clipped by 0 bases and J by 4 bases, with 12 bases between them. CDR3 size: 15 residues. The CDR3 protein is CASSYSRVLTETQYF. The CDR3 nucleotides are TGTGCCAGCAGTTACTCGAGGGTACTTACAGAGACCCAGTACTTC.

There are a few counts of this clonotype. The CDR3 nucleotides are TGTGCCAGCAGCCACAAACCGGGACAGTCCCTCTATGGCTACACCTTC. Protein product: CASSHKPGQSLYGYTF. The rearrangement uses TRBV14 and TRBJ1-2; TRBD1 matches at 7 bases. Losses at the gene ends were 3 bases for V and 4 bases for J; bases not matched to a gene: 11. The CDR3 runs 16 residues. CDR1 and CDR2 from the germline V gene are SGHDN and FVKESK.

V gene TRBV28 combines with J gene TRBJ2-1, with a possible D match to TRBD1 (5 bases). The V and J ends lost 4 bases and 8 bases respectively, with 18 bases between them. This CDR3 contains 15 residues. Germline V gene data show CDR1 as MDHEN and CDR2 as SYDVKM. The CDR3 sequence: CASSSPRTRKDEQFF. The DNA for the CDR3 is TGTGCCAGCAGTTCTCCCCGGACAAGAAAGGATGAGCAGTTCTTC.

This clonotype was counted only a few times. The chain employs TRBV2 and TRBJ2-6, with D possibly being TRBD2 (5 bases). Germline assignment: CDR1 SNHLY and CDR2 FYNNEI. V lost 4 bases and J lost 4, with 17 bases in between. The CDR3 loop spans 17 amino acids. The CDR3 coding sequence is TGTGCCAGCAGTGGAGTGAGGGTAGGGCTAGGGGCCAACGTCCTGACTTTC. It codes for CASSGVRVGLGANVLTF.

In its sample, this clonotype was seen a few times. This chain uses TRBV5-1 with TRBJ2-1, with TRBD2 identical over 7 bases. The V and J ends lost 2 bases and 2 bases, in that order; junction bases with no gene match: 10. Germline-derived CDR1 and CDR2 are SGHRS and YFSETQ. The CDR3 runs 17 residues. As DNA, the CDR3 is TGCGCCAGCAGCTTCGCTAGCGGCGGCAGCACCTACAATGAGCAGTTCTTC. This sequence encodes CASSFASGGSTYNEQFF. Drawing the rest from reference TRBV5-1 and TRBJ2-1, the complete variable domain is KAGVTQTPRYLIKTRGQQVTLSCSPISGHRSVSWYQQTPGQGLQFLFEYFSETQRNKGNFPGRFSGRQFSNSRSEMNVSTLELGDSALYLCASSFASGGSTYNEQFFGPGTRLTVL.

The sample holds many counts of this clonotype. This chain links TRBV12-3 or TRBV12-4 with TRBJ1-1; a weak D match, TRBD1 (5 bases). Trimming removed 3 bases from V and 2 bases from J, with 13 bases in between. The CDR3 has 15 amino acids. This chain's CDR3 is CASSLRQWVNTEAFF. The CDR3 region has the DNA TGTGCCAGCAGTTTGAGACAGTGGGTTAACACTGAAGCTTTCTTT.

This clonotype occurred many times. This chain joins TRBV25-1 and TRBJ2-3; D possibly uses TRBD1 or TRBD2 (6 bases each). This CDR3 is built from 15 residues. CDR1 and CDR2 (germline): MGHDK, SYGVNS. The ends were cut back, 1 base at V and 6 bases at J, with 14 bases in the middle. CDR3 in DNA: TGTGCCAGCAGTGAATGGGGGGCAGCCCACGATACGCAGTATTTT. Translation: CASSEWGAAHDTQYF.

This clonotype was seen repeatedly, ten times or more. The chain uses TRBV11-2 and TRBJ2-1, with 10 bases matching TRBD1. Per germline, CDR1 SGHAT and CDR2 FQNNGV. V was clipped by 5 bases and J by 7 bases; unmatched bases: 8. This CDR3 comprises 15 residues. CDR3 nucleotide sequence: TGTGCCAGCAGCCGTCCGGGACAGGGGAGGAATGAGCAGTTCTTC. Residues: CASSRPGQGRNEQFF. Looking up the rest from reference TRBV11-2 and TRBJ2-1 gives the full variable domain: EAGVAQSPRYKIIEKRQSVAFWCNPISGHATLYWYQQILGQGPKLLIQFQNNGVVDDSQLPKDRFSAERLKGVDSTLKIQPAKLEDSAVYLCASSRPGQGRNEQFFGPGTRLTVL.

This clonotype was picked up many times. In DNA, the CDR3 is TGCGCCAGCAGCTTGGAAGGGACAGGGGGCACTGAAGCTTTCTTT. Protein: CASSLEGTGGTEAFF. The chain uses TRBV5-1 and TRBJ1-1; TRBD1 agrees at 11 bases. V shed 0 bases, J shed 4 bases, and the junction held 2 bases outside the gene matches. In germline, CDR1 is SGHRS, CDR2 YFSETQ. The CDR3 has 15 residues.

This clonotype was seen only a few times. V usage is TRBV5-5 and J usage is TRBJ2-7; 10 bases are a match to TRBD1. This CDR3 comprises 17 residues. Trimming took 0 bases from V and 3 from J; bases not matched to a gene: 9. The V gene's germline CDR1 is SGHKS and CDR2 YYEKEE (reference sequence). Written as DNA, the CDR3 is TGTGCCAGCAGCTTGGCGTGGTCGGGGACAGGGGACTACGAGCAGTACTTC. Protein product: CASSLAWSGTGDYEQYF. Full variable domain (rest looked up from reference TRBV5-5 and TRBJ2-7): DAGVTQSPTHLIKTRGQQVTLRCSPISGHKSVSWYQQVLGQGPQFIFQYYEKEERGRGNFPDRFSARQFPNYSSELNVNALLLGDSALYLCASSLAWSGTGDYEQYFGPGTRLTVT.

The chain recombines TRBV24-1 with TRBJ2-2; perhaps TRBD2 as D (6 bases). The V end was cut by 1 base, the J end by 1 base, with 12 bases between. Germline V gene data show CDR1 as KGHDR and CDR2 as SFDVKD. The CDR3 sequence is 17 residues long. The CDR3 nucleotides read TGTGCCACCAGTGATTTAGCGGGCAGGGAGAACACCGGGGAGCTGTTTTTT. Its protein product is CATSDLAGRENTGELFF.

The rearrangement joins TRBV28 to TRBJ2-3; the match to TRBD2 covers 7 bases. The CDR3 loop spans 15 amino acids. CDR1 is MDHEN, CDR2 SYDVKM, per germline. The J segment lost 1 base and the V segment lost 4 bases, leaving 5 bases of the junction unmatched. CDR3 sequence reads: CASSYYLAGTDTQYF. In DNA, the CDR3 is TGTGCCAGCAGTTATTACCTAGCGGGCACAGATACGCAGTATTTT.

This clonotype was recorded at least ten times. The chain carries TRBV24-1 and TRBJ1-4; 11 bases agree with TRBD1. CDR3 size: 15 residues. V lost 5 bases and J lost 8; bases outside the gene matches: 6. The germline gives CDR1 KGHDR, CDR2 SFDVKD. CDR3 loop: CATSGSGTGGEKLFF. CDR3 DNA: TGTGCCACCAGTGGTTCGGGGACAGGGGGGGAAAAACTGTTTTTT.

This clonotype was found many times. The rearrangement links TRBV6-2 or TRBV6-3 to TRBJ2-3; D might be TRBD1 or TRBD2, each matching 5 bases. Looked up from germline, CDR1 is MNHEY and CDR2 is SVGEGT. Trimming removed 8 bases from V and 5 bases from J, with 17 bases in between. The CDR3 is 14 residues long. The CDR3 DNA reads as TGTGCCAGCCTGGGGGAAATCCCGGAAGATACGCAGTATTTT. It specifies CASLGEIPEDTQYF.

This clonotype was recorded at least ten times. The CDR3 here is CASRTGTGGSYEQYV. The CDR3 DNA reads TGTGCCAGCAGAACCGGGACAGGGGGGTCCTACGAGCAGTACGTC. V is TRBV6-2 or TRBV6-3 and J is TRBJ2-7, with 11 bases that match TRBD1. This CDR3 has 15 residues. V lost 6 bases to trimming and J lost 1 base; unmatched junction nucleotides: 5. CDR1 is MNHEY and CDR2 is SVGEGT in the germline V gene.